This TCR beta chain was captured in a study of cytomegalovirus exposure and HLA in healthy donors. The study's findings and limits: It was 164 TCR beta chains that were listed as cytomegalovirus-associated. Earlier results showed most TCR beta V segments being productive about 90% or about 30% of the time.

V gave up 3 bases and J gave up 0 bases; unmatched junction bases: 3. The CDR3 covers 15 residues. Per the germline V gene, CDR1 is LNHDA and CDR2 is SQIVND (reference sequence). The study ran its PCR with 60 Vbeta and 13 Jbeta primers. Data came from immunoSEQ multiplex PCR; TCRdb stores just in-frame clones and leaves some out. The table includes 75,000 to 90,000 clones, about 80% detected once. In regard to this clone: No antigen is known for it.

The receptor's source is a man aged 45-65 years in good health and CMV-seronegative. Specimen: PBMCs. The gene calls are TRBV19 and TRBJ1-1; 8 positions match TRBD1. DNA for the CDR3: TGTGCCAGTAGTATCTGGACAGGGATGAACACTGAAGCTTTCTTT. Protein sequence: CASSIWTGMNTEAFF.